This T cell receptor (beta chain) was observed in a study of blood T cell repertoires in COVID-19. Study-wide background: Sources were T cells, B-cell-depleted T cells, or PBMCs; the material itself was cDNA or gDNA.

CDR1 is KGHDR, CDR2 SFDVKD, per germline. V was clipped by 2 bases and J by 10 bases, with 13 bases between them. The CDR3 spans 14 residues. This table comes from immunoSEQ multiplex PCR, and its TCRdb copy is limited to in-frame clones, with some not included. The table has around 270,000 clones, approximately 89% seen once; the top ten hold around 3.1%. Donors were grouped by their self-reported clinical history. Sequencing was done on a sample of PBMCs or T cells enriched from blood (not recorded which). This TCR came from a woman aged 40 to 50 who had been exposed to COVID-19. The rearrangement uses TRBV24-1 and TRBJ1-4; D is possibly TRBD1 (5 bases). The CDR3 protein is CATSDSTGFGKLFF. In DNA, the CDR3 is TGTGCCACCAGTGATTCAACAGGTTTTGGAAAACTGTTTTTT.